The next 26 T cell receptor beta chains were all read from a single sample in a study of somatic mutations in cytotoxic T cells in rheumatoid arthritis. This table comes from immunoSEQ multiplex PCR, and its TCRdb copy is limited to in-frame clones, with some not included. The top ten hold roughly 11% of the sample, which has 19,000 or so clones, approximately 83% seen once. Sequenced material: CD8+ T cells sorted from blood. The receptors here all came from a man aged 18-30 years with rheumatoid arthritis.

The J gene is TRBJ1-1, the V gene TRBV6-6, with 7 nucleotides matching TRBD1. The ends lost 5 bases at V and 12 bases at J; junction bases unmatched: 12. This CDR3 is built from 13 residues. CDR1 is MNHNY and CDR2 is SVGAGI in the germline V gene (reference sequence). The CDR3 DNA reads TGTGCCAGCAGTCAACTAAGACAGGGAAGGACTTTCTTT. Residues: CASSQLRQGRTFF.

The V call is TRBV15, the J call TRBJ1-4; 7 bases map to TRBD1. The CDR3 runs to 14 residues. Germline trimming cut 3 bases from V and 4 bases from J; bases unmatched to any gene: 2. The germline gives CDR1 LNHNV, CDR2 YYDKDF (reference sequence). In DNA form, the CDR3 reads TGTGCCACCAGCAGGGCAGGGGGTAATGAAAAACTGTTTTTT. This codes for CATSRAGGNEKLFF.

This clone occurred a few times. The chain carries TRBV28 and TRBJ2-7; no firm D call. The V and J ends lost 0 bases and 3 bases respectively, with 6 bases between them. The germline V gene has CDR1 MDHEN and CDR2 SYDVKM. CDR3 length: 13 residues. The CDR3 loop reads CASSLWERYEQYF. The CDR3 nucleotides are TGTGCCAGCAGTTTATGGGAGCGCTACGAGCAGTACTTC.

This chain connects TRBV10-3 to TRBJ2-7; 8 bases map to TRBD1. Germline CDR1 is ENHRY and CDR2 is SYGVKD. The CDR3 has 14 amino acids. V lost 7 bases, J lost 6 bases, and 11 bases stayed unmatched. This CDR3 reads CAIKTGTGVSEQYF. For the CDR3, the DNA is TGTGCCATCAAAACCGGGACAGGAGTCTCCGAGCAGTACTTC.

The chain carries TRBV9 and TRBJ2-1; D gene unclear. Deletions cut 3 bases from V and 4 bases from J, with 8 bases between. Germline V lookup: CDR1 SGDLS, CDR2 YYNGEE. This CDR3 spans 13 amino acids. The CDR3 sequence is CASSGGWYNEQFF. The DNA of the CDR3 is TGTGCCAGCAGCGGCGGCTGGTACAATGAGCAGTTCTTC.

The gene calls are TRBV4-2 and TRBJ2-3; 7 bases agree with TRBD2. The V gene end was trimmed by 3 bases and the J gene end by 2 bases; junction bases not matched to a gene: 5. The CDR3 spans 15 residues. The V gene's germline CDR1 is LGHNA and CDR2 YNFKEQ. CDR3 residues: CASSQGGTHTDTQYF. CDR3 in DNA: TGTGCCAGCAGCCAGGGGGGGACCCACACAGATACGCAGTATTTT.

As DNA, the CDR3 is TGTGCCAGCAGCTTAGATATGTCGAACTTCCCTAGCTCCTACAATGAGCAGTTCTTC. This translates into CASSLDMSNFPSSYNEQFF. The gene calls are TRBV11-2 and TRBJ2-1, with D unclear. Germline V gene lookup returns CDR1 SGHAT and CDR2 FQNNGV. The V end lost 0 bases, the J end lost 0 bases, and 18 bases lay between the germline ends. CDR3 length: 19 residues.

The chain is built from TRBV7-3 and TRBJ1-6, with 9 bases lining up with TRBD1. CDR1 and CDR2 (germline): SGHTA, FQGTGA. Trimming took 3 bases from V and 7 from J; bases not matched to a gene: 4. CDR3 size: 15 residues. The CDR3 spells CASSFDRGGNSPLHF. For the CDR3, the DNA is TGTGCCAGCAGCTTTGACAGGGGGGGGAATTCACCCCTCCACTTT.

In this sample, this clone turned up a few times. The rearrangement joins TRBV7-9 to TRBJ1-6, with TRBD1 as a possible D gene (5 bases). This CDR3 has 14 amino acids. Germline lookup yields CDR1 SEHNR and CDR2 FQNEAQ (reference sequence). V was clipped by 5 bases and J by 9 bases, with 14 bases between them. CDR3 nucleotide sequence: TGTGCCAGCAGCAGGGTGTCTAGGGGTTCACCCCTCCACTTT. It encodes CASSRVSRGSPLHF.

This sequence joins TRBV16 and TRBJ1-2; TRBD1 matches at 7 bases. Germline V lookup: CDR1 KGHSY, CDR2 FQNENV. J lost 5 bases, V lost 2 bases, and 5 bases had no gene match. The CDR3 spans 14 residues. The DNA of the CDR3 is TGTGCCAGCAGCCAAGCGACAGGGTGGTATGGCTACACCTTC. It specifies CASSQATGWYGYTF.

This chain uses TRBV7-2 with TRBJ2-3; 8 positions agree with TRBD2. The germline V gene has CDR1 SGHTA and CDR2 FQGNSA. This CDR3 spans 16 amino acids. After removal of 5 bases from V and 2 bases from J, the junction contained 9 bases not matched to a gene. The CDR3 nucleotides read TGTGCCAGCAGCCGCCTCGCGGGGGGCCACACAGATACGCAGTATTTT. It codes for CASSRLAGGHTDTQYF. Looking up the rest from reference TRBV7-2 and TRBJ2-3 gives the full variable domain: GAGVSQSPSNKVTEKGKDVELRCDPISGHTALYWYRQSLGQGLEFLIYFQGNSAPDKSGLPSDRFSAERTGGSVSTLTIQRTQQEDSAVYLCASSRLAGGHTDTQYFGPGTRLTVL.

The V gene is TRBV15, the J gene TRBJ1-5, with a weak D call TRBD1 (6 bases). Trimming left V 0 bases short and J 7 bases short, with 7 bases between. Looked up from germline, CDR1 is LNHNV and CDR2 is YYDKDF (reference sequence). There are 13 residues in the CDR3. Here the CDR3 reads CATSRDQGQPQHF. The DNA for the CDR3 is TGTGCCACCAGCAGAGATCAGGGGCAGCCCCAGCATTTT.

This chain links TRBV2 with TRBJ1-1, with a possible D match to TRBD1 (5 bases). This CDR3 is built from 14 residues. The germline V and J ends were trimmed by 6 bases and 7 bases, with 18 bases remaining between them. Germline values: CDR1 SNHLY, CDR2 FYNNEI. The CDR3 spells CASRAGRDWVEAFF. The CDR3 bases are TGTGCCAGCAGGGCAGGACGGGACTGGGTTGAAGCTTTCTTT.

CDR3: CASSPIEQVQETQYF. For the CDR3, the DNA is TGTGCCAGCAGCCCCATCGAACAGGTCCAAGAGACCCAGTACTTC. The rearrangement joins TRBV28 to TRBJ2-5, with D perhaps matching TRBD1 (5 bases). Germline values: CDR1 MDHEN, CDR2 SYDVKM. V lost 6 bases, J lost 1 base, and 15 bases lay in between. The length of the CDR3 is 15 residues.

This clone was detected only a few times. This chain joins TRBV10-2 and TRBJ1-1; 11 nucleotides line up with TRBD1. Germline V CDR1 and CDR2: WSHSY, SAAADI. CDR3 length: 13 residues. J lost 7 bases, V lost 6 bases, and 4 bases had no gene match. DNA for the CDR3: TGCGCCAGCAGACCCGGGACAGGGGGTGAAGCTTTCTTT. It specifies CASRPGTGGEAFF.

This clone has only a few counts. The V call is TRBV7-6, the J call TRBJ2-7; weak D call: TRBD1 (6 bases). V was pared by 4 bases and J by 3 bases, with 10 bases between. The CDR3 sequence is 13 residues long. The germline gives CDR1 SGHVS, CDR2 FNYEAQ. The CDR3 DNA reads TGTGCCAGCAGCTACCGGGACAACTACGAGCAGTACTTC. Protein: CASSYRDNYEQYF.

The V call is TRBV9, the J call TRBJ1-4; D gene uncertain. Germline CDR1 SGDLS, CDR2 YYNGEE. V lost 3 bases to trimming and J lost 0 bases, with 12 bases between them. The CDR3 sequence is 16 residues long. The chain's CDR3 is CASSARTGATNEKLFF. The CDR3 DNA reads as TGTGCCAGCAGCGCCCGGACCGGGGCAACTAATGAAAAACTGTTTTTT.

This chain links TRBV29-1 with TRBJ2-7; 7 positions match TRBD1. Germline CDR1 is SQVTM and CDR2 is ANQGSEA. The CDR3 runs 13 residues. V lost 6 bases and J lost 1; bases outside the gene matches: 6. The CDR3 sequence: CSVVETGSYEQYF. The CDR3 DNA follows: TGCAGCGTCGTTGAGACAGGGTCCTACGAGCAGTACTTC.

V and J are TRBV4-2 and TRBJ1-4, with D maybe TRBD1 (6 bases). Looked up from germline, CDR1 is LGHNA and CDR2 is YNFKEQ. The CDR3 has 15 residues. With 4 bases removed from V and 6 bases from J, the gap between germline ends came to 15 bases. The CDR3 is CASSPIGRGHEKLFF. The CDR3 DNA reads TGTGCCAGCAGCCCGATCGGCAGGGGTCATGAAAAACTGTTTTTT.

The chain combines TRBV6-6 with TRBJ1-2; TRBD1 is a possible D gene (5 bases). In germline, CDR1 is MNHNY, CDR2 SVGAGI (reference sequence). V lost 7 bases and J lost 1, with 16 bases in between. The CDR3 length is 15 residues. CDR3 nucleotide sequence: TGTGCCAGCAAAAACTCCGGGGCAGATAACTATGGCTACACCTTC. It specifies CASKNSGADNYGYTF.

J is TRBJ1-2 and V is TRBV19; 11 nucleotides align to TRBD1. V gave up 6 bases and J gave up 1 base; unmatched junction bases: 10. The CDR3 contains 17 residues. Germline values: CDR1 LNHDA, CDR2 SQIVND (reference sequence). This CDR3 reads CASSPRTGGPLNYGYTF. DNA of the CDR3: TGTGCCAGTAGCCCTCGGACAGGGGGCCCGCTTAACTATGGCTACACCTTC.

This clone was counted a single time. The chain has TRBV2 and TRBJ2-5; 7 nucleotides align to TRBD1. Per the germline V gene, CDR1 is SNHLY and CDR2 is FYNNEI. This CDR3 region has 15 residues. After removal of 5 bases from V and 0 bases from J, the junction contained 6 bases not matched to a gene. CDR3 coding DNA: TGTGCCAGCAGTTGGGACAGAGAAAACCAAGAGACCCAGTACTTC. Translating gives CASSWDRENQETQYF.

The chain carries TRBV1 and TRBJ2-1; TRBD1 is the table's D call and was not checked against the DNA. TRBV1 is noted as a pseudogene. There are 15 residues in the CDR3. Here the CDR3 reads CTSRPRDRGYNEQFF. In DNA, the CDR3 is TGCACCAGCAGACCTCGGGACAGGGGTTACAATGAGCAGTTCTTC.

This chain links TRBV14 with TRBJ1-6; D not resolved. Germline lookup yields CDR1 SGHDN and CDR2 FVKESK. Trimming cost V 0 bases and J 6 bases, with 9 bases left between them. The CDR3 is made up of 15 amino acids. CDR3 loop: CASSQDPEGNSPLHF. As DNA, the CDR3 is TGTGCCAGCAGCCAAGATCCCGAGGGTAATTCACCCCTCCACTTT.

The CDR3 region is CASSLQGSYGYTF. The CDR3 bases are TGTGCCAGCAGCCTACAGGGGAGCTATGGCTACACCTTC. V usage is TRBV6-5 and J usage is TRBJ1-2; 7 bases agree with TRBD1. The germline V gene encodes CDR1 MNHEY and CDR2 SVGAGI. After removal of 6 bases from V and 4 bases from J, the junction contained 5 bases not matched to a gene. CDR3 size: 13 residues.

The chain's CDR3 is CASRPESSYEQYF. The DNA for the CDR3 is TGTGCCAGCAGGCCAGAATCGTCCTACGAGCAGTACTTC. This rearrangement joins TRBV6-5 to TRBJ2-7; D is ambiguous. Germline values: CDR1 MNHEY, CDR2 SVGAGI. Trimming pared 6 bases from V and 1 base from J, leaving 10 bases between. The CDR3 loop spans 13 amino acids.